Reported below is one T cell receptor (beta chain). The target antigen is unknown. The data originate from a study of blood T cells in healthy people across ages. Study outcomes and limitations: Compared with aged donors, long-lived donors showed fewer expanded clones, suggesting selection.

Primed by a sample-barcoded 5' primer and a J-beta primer mix, a second PCR proceeded for about 7 to 11 cycles. TCRdb recomputed calls from the 5' RACE reads with MiXCR, one row per CDR3 protein. The data hold about 1.8 million distinct CDR3 sequences, with roughly 52% observed a single time. This CDR3 comprises 15 residues. Germline lookup yields CDR1 SGHTA and CDR2 FQGTGA. The V and J ends lost 2 bases and 4 bases, in that order; junction bases with no gene match: 4. The rearrangement links TRBV7-3 to TRBJ2-5, with 10 bases identical to TRBD2. Source material: blood. The sequence was obtained from a woman between 40 and 50 years old in good health. In DNA, the CDR3 is TGTGCCAGCAGCTTAGGACTAGCGGAGGGAGAGACCCAGTACTTC. It is translated as CASSLGLAEGETQYF.